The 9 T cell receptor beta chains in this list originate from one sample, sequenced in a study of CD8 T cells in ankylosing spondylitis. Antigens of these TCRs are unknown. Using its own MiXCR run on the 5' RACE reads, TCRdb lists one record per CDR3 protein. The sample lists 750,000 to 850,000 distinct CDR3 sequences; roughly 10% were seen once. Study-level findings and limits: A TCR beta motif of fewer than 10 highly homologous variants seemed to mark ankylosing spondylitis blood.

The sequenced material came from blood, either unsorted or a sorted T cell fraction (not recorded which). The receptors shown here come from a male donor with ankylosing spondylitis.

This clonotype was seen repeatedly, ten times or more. Here the CDR3 DNA reads TGCGGTAGCTTGGGACTAGCGGGCTTCAATGAGCAGTTCTTC. It translates to CGSLGLAGFNEQFF. The chain carries TRBV20-1 and TRBJ2-1, with 12 positions matching TRBD2. Germline V lookup: CDR1 DFQATT, CDR2 SNEGSKA (reference sequence). This CDR3 spans 14 amino acids.

CDR3 DNA: TGTGCCAGCAGCTCCATTGGTAAGGGCGAGCAGTACTTC. Residues: CASSSIGKGEQYF. V usage is TRBV28 and J usage is TRBJ2-7; D not certain. The ends were cut back, 6 bases at V and 6 bases at J, with 15 bases in the middle. The CDR3 loop spans 13 amino acids. Germline V gives CDR1 MDHEN, CDR2 SYDVKM.

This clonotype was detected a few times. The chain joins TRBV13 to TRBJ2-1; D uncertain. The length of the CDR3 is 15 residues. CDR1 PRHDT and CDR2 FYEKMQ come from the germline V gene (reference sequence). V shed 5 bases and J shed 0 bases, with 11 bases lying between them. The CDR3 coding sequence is TGTGCCAGCAGCGAGTTTAGGAGCTCCTACAATGAGCAGTTCTTC. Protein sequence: CASSEFRSSYNEQFF.

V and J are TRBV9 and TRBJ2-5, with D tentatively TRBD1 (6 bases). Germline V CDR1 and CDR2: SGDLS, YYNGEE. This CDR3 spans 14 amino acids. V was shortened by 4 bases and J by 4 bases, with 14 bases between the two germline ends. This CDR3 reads CASSPHQGSETQYF. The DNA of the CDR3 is TGTGCCAGCAGCCCCCATCAGGGGTCAGAGACCCAGTACTTC.

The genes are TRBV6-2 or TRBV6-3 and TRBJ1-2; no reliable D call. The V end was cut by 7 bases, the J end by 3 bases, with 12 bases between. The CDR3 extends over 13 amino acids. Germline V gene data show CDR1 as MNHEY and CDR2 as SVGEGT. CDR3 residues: CASKIDADYGYTF. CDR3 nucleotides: TGTGCCAGCAAGATCGATGCGGACTATGGCTACACCTTC.

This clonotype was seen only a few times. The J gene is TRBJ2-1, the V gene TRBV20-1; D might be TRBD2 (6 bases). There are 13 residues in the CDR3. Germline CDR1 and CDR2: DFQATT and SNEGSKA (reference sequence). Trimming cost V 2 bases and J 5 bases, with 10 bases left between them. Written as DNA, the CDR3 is TGCAGTGCTAGACCGGGAGTCCACAATGAGCAGTTCTTC. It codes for CSARPGVHNEQFF.

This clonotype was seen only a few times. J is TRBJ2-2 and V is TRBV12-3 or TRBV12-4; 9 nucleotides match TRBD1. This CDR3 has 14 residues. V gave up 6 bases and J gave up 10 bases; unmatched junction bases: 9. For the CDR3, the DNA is TGTGCCAGCAGCCTGGGACAGGGACCTTTGGAGCTGTTTTTT. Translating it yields CASSLGQGPLELFF.

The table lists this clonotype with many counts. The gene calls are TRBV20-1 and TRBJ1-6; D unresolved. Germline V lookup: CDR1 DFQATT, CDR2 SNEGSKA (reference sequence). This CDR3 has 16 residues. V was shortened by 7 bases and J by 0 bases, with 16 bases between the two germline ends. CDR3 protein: CSVPSRGVSYNSPLHF. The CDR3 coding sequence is TGCAGTGTCCCCTCGAGAGGAGTCTCCTATAATTCACCCCTCCACTTT.

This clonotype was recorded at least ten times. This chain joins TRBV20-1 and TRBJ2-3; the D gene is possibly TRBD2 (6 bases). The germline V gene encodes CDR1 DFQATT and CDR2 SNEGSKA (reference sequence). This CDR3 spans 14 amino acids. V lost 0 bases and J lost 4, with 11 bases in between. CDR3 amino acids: CSARDSTGADTQYF. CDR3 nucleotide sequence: TGCAGTGCTAGAGATAGTACGGGAGCAGATACGCAGTATTTT.